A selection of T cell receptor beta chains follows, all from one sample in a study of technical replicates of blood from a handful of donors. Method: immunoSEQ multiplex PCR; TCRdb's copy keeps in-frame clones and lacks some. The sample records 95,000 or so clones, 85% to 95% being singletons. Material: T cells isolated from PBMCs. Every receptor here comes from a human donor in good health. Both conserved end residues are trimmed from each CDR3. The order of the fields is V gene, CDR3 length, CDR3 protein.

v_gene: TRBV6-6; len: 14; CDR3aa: ASSYGTSGRAHEQF
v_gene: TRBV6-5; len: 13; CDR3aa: ASSYLQGSVNEQF
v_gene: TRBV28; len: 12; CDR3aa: ASSLGGSYNEQF
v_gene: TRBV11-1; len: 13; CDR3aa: ASSWRLAGGGTQY
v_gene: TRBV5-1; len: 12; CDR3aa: ASGPSGTGYEQY
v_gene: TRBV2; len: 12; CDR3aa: ASSGTSSYNEQF
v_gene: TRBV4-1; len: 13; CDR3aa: ASSPRQGSTDTQY
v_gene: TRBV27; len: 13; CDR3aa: ASSLTGGEGQPQH
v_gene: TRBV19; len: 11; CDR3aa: ASSIGQGYGYT
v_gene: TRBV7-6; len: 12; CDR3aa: ASSVGGPWETQY
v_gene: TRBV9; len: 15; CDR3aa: ASSSPAGRSGANVLT
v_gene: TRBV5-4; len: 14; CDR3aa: ASSFPRQGSLDTQY
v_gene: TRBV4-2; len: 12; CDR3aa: ASSQVAGDYEQY
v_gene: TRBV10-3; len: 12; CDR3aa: AISVEGNTDTQY
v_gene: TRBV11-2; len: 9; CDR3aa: ASNKGGEQY
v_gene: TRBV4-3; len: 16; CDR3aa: ASSHDTGTGKGNNEQF
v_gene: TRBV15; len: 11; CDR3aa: ATSGTGFGEQY
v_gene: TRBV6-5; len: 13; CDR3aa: ASSRGAEITNIQY
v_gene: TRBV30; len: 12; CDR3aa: AWSIGTAHYGYT
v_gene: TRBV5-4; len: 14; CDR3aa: ASSLDLAGEEGELF
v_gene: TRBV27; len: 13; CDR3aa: ASSPTRGRDTEAF
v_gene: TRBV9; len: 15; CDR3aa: ASSVALGQTNTGELF
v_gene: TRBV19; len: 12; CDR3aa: ASSVRDRPYEQY
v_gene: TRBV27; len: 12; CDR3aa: ASSLYSGANVLT
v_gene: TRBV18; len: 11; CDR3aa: ASSPGTREKLF
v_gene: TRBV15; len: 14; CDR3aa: ATSRDLGTGDGTQY
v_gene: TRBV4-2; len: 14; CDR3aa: ASSQDLPGGAQGYT
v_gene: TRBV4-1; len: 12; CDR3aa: ASSPWTGYNEQF
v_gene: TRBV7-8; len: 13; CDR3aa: ASSLRVNSYNEQF
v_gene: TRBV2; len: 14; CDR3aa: ASSEDTPHRGPGQF
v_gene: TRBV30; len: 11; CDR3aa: AWSLTGKGGYT
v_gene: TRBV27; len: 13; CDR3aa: ASTPEGNLGETQY
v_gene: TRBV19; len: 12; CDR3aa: ASSLGQGDTEAF
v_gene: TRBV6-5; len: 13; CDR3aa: ASSNTGTGPRAQH
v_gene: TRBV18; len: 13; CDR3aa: ASHVETSNTGELF
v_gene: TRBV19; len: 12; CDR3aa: ASREGSLYTEAF
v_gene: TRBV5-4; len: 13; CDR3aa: ASSFFEGGFDGYT
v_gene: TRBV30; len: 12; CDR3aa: AWSVLGGNQPQH
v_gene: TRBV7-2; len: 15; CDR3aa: ASSQTGTSGIRETQY
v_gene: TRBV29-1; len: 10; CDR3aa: SVPGITDTQY
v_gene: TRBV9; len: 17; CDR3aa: ASSDPGTGGPRANEKLF
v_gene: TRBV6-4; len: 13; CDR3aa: ASSGLAGNTGELF
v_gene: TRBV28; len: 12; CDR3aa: ASSFERELNEQF
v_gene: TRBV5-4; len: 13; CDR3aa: ASSTSGGAYNEQF